This paragraph reports one T cell receptor beta chain. This CDR3 has 17 amino acids. CDR1 SGDLS and CDR2 YYNGEE come from the germline V gene. The junction had 11 bases not matched to a gene; V was cut back by 0 bases and J by 7 bases. Authors' data handling: Reference gene primer amplification yielded estimated nucleated cell counts. Assay: immunoSEQ multiplex PCR; the TCRdb copy retains only in-frame clones and omits some. The DNA gave D and trimming, while V, J and clone size come from that table. The repertoire consists of 13,000 or so clones, with about 88% occurring once and the leading ten covering approximately 15%. The sample comes from a study of blood T cell repertoires in COVID-19.

The clonotype originates from a man between 70 and 80 years old with active COVID-19. The chain is built from TRBV9 and TRBJ2-1; 9 bases match TRBD2. Sequenced input: peripheral blood. The CDR3 reads CASSVATGLARGNEQFF. CDR3 in DNA: TGTGCCAGCAGCGTAGCTACGGGACTAGCCCGAGGGAATGAGCAGTTCTTC.